This T cell receptor (beta chain) is from a study of T cells after yellow fever vaccination. From germline, CDR1 is MDHEN and CDR2 SYDVKM. The CDR3 covers 12 residues. With 5 bases removed from V and 3 bases from J, the gap between germline ends came to 6 bases. TCR cDNA, made by 5'RACE template switching, carried an added universal primer site and UMIs. TCRdb reprocessed the 5' RACE reads via MiXCR and lists one record per CDR3 protein. The table shows 300,000 to 400,000 distinct CDR3 sequences, with under 15% occurring only once. This clonotype was found many times. V usage is TRBV28 and J usage is TRBJ2-3; no reliable D call. The receptor comes from a man younger than 30 who received the YFV17D yellow fever vaccine. This sample comprised CD4+ T cells sorted from PBMCs, obtained 15 days after the yellow fever booster vaccination. CDR3 in amino acids: CASSGATDTQYF. CDR3 sequence (DNA): TGTGCCAGCAGTGGAGCGACAGATACGCAGTATTTT.